This T cell receptor (beta chain) came from a study of T cell repertoires and HLA-DP antigens. Trimming took 5 bases from V and 4 from J, leaving 11 bases between them. Germline V gene lookup returns CDR1 SEHNR and CDR2 FQNEAQ (reference sequence). This CDR3 is built from 13 residues. HeLa cells expressing allogeneic DPB1 restimulated the roughly 15-day-expanded CD4+ cells for 20 to 30 h. Cells were stimulated with HeLa cells transduced with HLA-DPA1/DPB1, HLA-DM, invariant chain and CD80. Amplification used primers for 54 TRBV and 13 TRBJ segments. Generated by immunoSEQ multiplex PCR, the TCRdb table keeps only in-frame clones and is missing some. The sample records 1,500 to 2,000 clones, more than 75% being singletons.

The material sequenced was CD137- CD4+ T cells from cultured PBMCs. The rearrangement joins TRBV7-9 to TRBJ2-5; D may be TRBD2 (6 bases). This receptor was taken from a middle-aged man in good health and CMV-seronegative. The CDR3 nucleotides read TGTGCCAGCAGCCCGGGAGCGGTAGAGACCCAGTACTTC. Translating it yields CASSPGAVETQYF.